These T cell receptor beta chains were read from a single sample in a study of human T cells and chemical hapten exposure. In TCRdb, the RACE reads were re-called with MiXCR into one record per CDR3 protein. The sample shows more than 90,000 distinct CDR3 sequences, about an eighth of them seen only once. The sequencing here drew on whole blood, taken in connection with sensitization to the hapten diphenylcyclopropenone (DPC). The source is a woman aged 40 to 50 with alopecia areata. Some clones in this sample may be carry-over from other donors' samples. Both conserved end residues are part of each CDR3. A D gene is named only where the DNA matches it firmly. Where a row states a size, it is once, few, many or the class of an expanded clone; other rows omit it.

V: TRBV6-6; D: TRBD2; size: many; J: TRBJ2-6; DNA: TGTGCCAGCAGCGTGGGACTAGCGGGACACTCTGGGGCCAACGTCCTGACTTTC; CDR3: CASSVGLAGHSGANVLTF
V: TRBV6-2/TRBV6-3; D: TRBD2; size: -; J: TRBJ2-1; DNA: TGTGCCAGCAGTGCTGGACTAGCGGGAGGAGGGGAGCAGTTCTTC; CDR3: CASSAGLAGGGEQFF
V: TRBV20-1; D: TRBD1; size: few; J: TRBJ2-5; DNA: TGCAGTGCTAGAGCTCCCCCTGACAGGGGGCTAGAGACCCAGTACTTC; CDR3: CSARAPPDRGLETQYF
V: TRBV5-4; D: -; size: -; J: TRBJ1-2; DNA: TGTGCCAGCAGCCTTATCTGGACGGCTTCCGATGGCTACACCTTC; CDR3: CASSLIWTASDGYTF
V: TRBV28; D: -; size: many; J: TRBJ1-1; DNA: TGTGCCAGCAGTTTATGGGCAGAGAACACTGAAGCTTTCTTT; CDR3: CASSLWAENTEAFF
V: TRBV9; D: TRBD2; size: -; J: TRBJ2-3; DNA: TGTGCCAGCAGCGTGAGAGGACTAGCGCCTCTTGGAGATACGCAGTATTTT; CDR3: CASSVRGLAPLGDTQYF
V: TRBV7-3; D: TRBD1; size: many; J: TRBJ2-2; DNA: TGTGCCAGCAGACAGGACAGGGAAGCCGGGGAGCTGTTTTTT; CDR3: CASRQDREAGELFF
V: TRBV19; D: -; size: many; J: TRBJ1-5; DNA: TGTGCCAGTACTTTCACAGGGAGCAATCAGCCCCAGCATTTT; CDR3: CASTFTGSNQPQHF
V: TRBV7-2; D: TRBD2; size: many; J: TRBJ2-1; DNA: TGTGCCAGCAGCTTAGCCGGGACTAGCGGGAGTAATGAGCAGTTCTTC; CDR3: CASSLAGTSGSNEQFF
V: TRBV7-3; D: TRBD1; size: many; J: TRBJ2-2; DNA: TGTGCCAGCAGCTTAACCGTGAGGGGGCGTCATGGTAATGCCGGGGAGCTGTTTTTT; CDR3: CASSLTVRGRHGNAGELFF
V: TRBV7-2; D: -; size: -; J: TRBJ1-4; DNA: TGTGCCAGCCAGAAAACTAATGAAAAACTGTTTTTT; CDR3: CASQKTNEKLFF
V: TRBV6-2/TRBV6-3; D: -; size: -; J: TRBJ1-5; DNA: TGTGCCAGCAGAGCGCCCGGGGGCCTTAATCAGCCCCAGCATTTT; CDR3: CASRAPGGLNQPQHF
V: TRBV20-1; D: -; size: few; J: TRBJ1-1; DNA: TGCAGTGCTAGAGAGAGGACAGTGAACACTGAAGCTTTCTTT; CDR3: CSARERTVNTEAFF
V: TRBV29-1; D: TRBD1; size: few; J: TRBJ1-2; DNA: TGCAGCGTTGTCGGCCAGGGGGACTCTAACTATGGCTACACCTTC; CDR3: CSVVGQGDSNYGYTF
V: TRBV7-2; D: -; size: -; J: TRBJ2-7; DNA: TGTGCCAGCAGCCCCGGGACCGACGGATCTAGGCAGTACTTC; CDR3: CASSPGTDGSRQYF
V: TRBV20-1; D: -; size: many; J: TRBJ2-7; DNA: TGCAGTGCTAGTCAACCTTCCAACGAGCAGTACTTC; CDR3: CSASQPSNEQYF
V: TRBV18; D: -; size: medium-sized; J: TRBJ1-1; DNA: TGTGCCAGCTCACCACTTCCATCGGACACTGAAGCTTTCTTT; CDR3: CASSPLPSDTEAFF